Only a few counts were recorded for the clone carrying this T cell receptor beta chain. A library of TCRbeta sequences, prepared with unique molecular identifiers, was generated. TCRdb used MiXCR to reprocess the PCR reads, holding one entry per CDR3 protein. The top ten hold about 28% of the sample, which has about 900,000 distinct CDR3 sequences, about 26% seen once. This sample is part of a study of T-cell reconstitution after alpha-beta-depleted transplantation in children. CDR1 is SQVTM and CDR2 is ANQGSEA in the germline V gene. This CDR3 spans 14 amino acids. V shed 2 bases and J shed 4 bases, with 14 bases lying between them.

The sequence was obtained from a boy less than two years old who had a stem cell transplant for SCID, so the T cells may come from the graft donor. V and J are TRBV29-1 and TRBJ1-1, with D maybe TRBD1 (6 bases). The sample in question was PBMCs, mostly from graft donor cells, obtained 360 days after TCRalphabeta/CD19-depleted stem cell transplant. CDR3 residues: CSVERTGARTEAFF. The CDR3, as DNA: TGCAGCGTTGAAAGAACGGGGGCGCGCACTGAAGCTTTCTTT. The whole variable domain, filled in from reference TRBV29-1 and TRBJ1-1, reads SAVISQKPSRDICQRGTSLTIQCQVDSQVTMMFWYRQQPGQSLTLIATANQGSEATYESGFVIDKFPISRPNLTFSTLTVSNMSPEDSSIYLCSVERTGARTEAFFGQGTRLTVV.